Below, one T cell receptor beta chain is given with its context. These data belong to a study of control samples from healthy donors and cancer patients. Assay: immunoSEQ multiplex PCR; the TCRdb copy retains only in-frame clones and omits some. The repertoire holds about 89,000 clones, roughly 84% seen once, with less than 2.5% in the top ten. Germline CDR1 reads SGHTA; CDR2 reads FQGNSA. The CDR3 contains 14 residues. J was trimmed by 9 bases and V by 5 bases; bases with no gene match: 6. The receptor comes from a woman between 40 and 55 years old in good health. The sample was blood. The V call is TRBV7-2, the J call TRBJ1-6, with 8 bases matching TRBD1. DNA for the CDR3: TGTGCCAGCAGCCCACAGGGGGATGGTTCACCCCTCCACTTT. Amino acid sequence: CASSPQGDGSPLHF.